A selection of T cell receptor beta chains follows, all from one sample in a study of patients and donors after allogeneic stem cell transplantation. TCRdb redid the calling of the RT-PCR reads with MiXCR, one entry per CDR3 protein. The sample gives 150,000 to 200,000 distinct CDR3 sequences, approximately 24% of which show up once; roughly 26% is in the top ten. The material sequenced was blood, either unsorted or a sorted T cell fraction (not recorded which). These receptors were taken from a human donor who was either an allogeneic HSCT recipient or a stem cell or donor lymphocyte infusion donor (not recorded which). It is not recorded whose cells these are; they may come from a transplant donor. Both conserved end residues are part of each CDR3. D genes are given only for firm matches. The size field is filled for only some rows; it gives once, few, many or a size class.

clone_size j_call d_call v_call cdr3_nt cdr3_aa
few TRBJ1-2 TRBD1 TRBV18 TGTGCCAGCTCACTGGACAGGGGAGGCAACTATGGCTACACCTTC CASSLDRGGNYGYTF
- TRBJ2-1 - TRBV11-2 TGTGCCAGCAGCTTAATCGGTCCGATCAATGAGCAGTTCTTC CASSLIGPINEQFF
- TRBJ2-7 TRBD2 TRBV20-1 TGCAGTGCTAGTACCCGTACTAGCGGGGGAGCCTACGAGCAGTACTTC CSASTRTSGGAYEQYF
- TRBJ2-3 - TRBV9 TGTGCCGGCAGCCATACAGGAAGCACAGATACGCAGTATTTT CAGSHTGSTDTQYF
- TRBJ2-5 TRBD1 TRBV3-1 TGTGCCAGCAGCCAAATGGCAGGGGGAAAGACCCAGTACTTC CASSQMAGGKTQYF
many TRBJ2-3 - TRBV7-2 TGTGCCAGCAGCTTGGACACAGATACGCAGTATTTT CASSLDTDTQYF
few TRBJ1-5 - TRBV28 TGTGCCAGCAGTCCGGAGGGGGGATGGGGTCAGCCCCAGCATTTT CASSPEGGWGQPQHF
- TRBJ1-2 - TRBV5-5 TGTGCCAGCAGCTTGGAGGGAGCTTACTATGGCTACACCTTC CASSLEGAYYGYTF
many TRBJ2-2 - TRBV4-3 TGCGCCAGCAGCCCCGGACAAATCACCGGGGAGCTGTTTTTT CASSPGQITGELFF
many TRBJ1-3 - TRBV4-2 TGTGCCAGCAGCCAAGAAGTCCCTGGAAACACCATATATTTT CASSQEVPGNTIYF
few TRBJ1-5 TRBD1 TRBV4-1 TGCGCCAGCAGCCGAGAGGGACAGGGTCTGTATCAGCCCCAGCATTTT CASSREGQGLYQPQHF
many TRBJ1-5 - TRBV5-1 TGCGCCAGCAGCTTGGACCCCCGTAGTCAGCCCCAGCATTTT CASSLDPRSQPQHF
- TRBJ2-5 - TRBV5-1 TGCGCCAGCAGCCTGGACGGTAACCAAGAGACCCAGTACTTC CASSLDGNQETQYF
few TRBJ2-7 - TRBV6-1 TGTGCCAGCAGTGATACAAACTCCTACGAGCAGTACTTC CASSDTNSYEQYF
few TRBJ2-7 TRBD2 TRBV6-2/TRBV6-3 TGTGCCAGCATCGGGACTAGCGTACCCAACGAGCAGTACTTC CASIGTSVPNEQYF
many TRBJ1-1 - TRBV5-1 TGCGCCAGCAGCGTCATGGGCACACCTGAAGCTTTCTTT CASSVMGTPEAFF
- TRBJ1-5 - TRBV20-1 TGCAGTGCTAGGTCCCCCAATGGGCCCCAGCATTTT CSARSPNGPQHF
- TRBJ2-1 - TRBV7-9 TGTGCCGGCAATCCGGGGCAACAGTTCTTC CAGNPGQQFF
- TRBJ1-1 - TRBV5-1 TGCGCCAGCAGCTTGGTAGTTTTGAACACTGAAGCTTTCTTT CASSLVVLNTEAFF
many TRBJ1-1 - TRBV12-3/TRBV12-4 TGTGCCAGCAGTTTACAGAGGACCACTGAAGCTTTCTTT CASSLQRTTEAFF
- TRBJ1-1 - TRBV6-5 TGTGCCAGCAGTTCCTGGAGGAGGAGGGACACTGAAGCTTTCTTT CASSSWRRRDTEAFF
- TRBJ2-4 - TRBV20-1 TGCAGTGCCTTGGACAATGCCAAAAACATTCAGTACTTC CSALDNAKNIQYF
few TRBJ2-1 - TRBV11-2 TGTGCCAGCAGCCTAGAGGTCTGGAGCTCCTACAATGAGCAGTTCTTC CASSLEVWSSYNEQFF
few TRBJ2-3 TRBD2 TRBV6-6 TGTGCCAGCACCGGGGGGGCCTCAGGCACAGATACGCAGTATTTT CASTGGASGTDTQYF